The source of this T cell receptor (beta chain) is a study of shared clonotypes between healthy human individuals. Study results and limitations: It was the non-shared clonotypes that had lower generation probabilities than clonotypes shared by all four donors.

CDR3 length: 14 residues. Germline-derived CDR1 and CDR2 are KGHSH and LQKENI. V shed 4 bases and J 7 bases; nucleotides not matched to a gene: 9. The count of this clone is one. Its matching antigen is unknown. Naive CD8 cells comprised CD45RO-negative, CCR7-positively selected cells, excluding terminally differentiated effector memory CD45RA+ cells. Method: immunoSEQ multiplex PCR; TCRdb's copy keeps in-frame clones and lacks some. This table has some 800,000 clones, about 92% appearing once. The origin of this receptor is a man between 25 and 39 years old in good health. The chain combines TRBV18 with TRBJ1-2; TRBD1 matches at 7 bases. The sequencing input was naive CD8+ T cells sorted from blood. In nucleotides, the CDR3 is TGTGCCAGCTCACTTACAGACAGGGCCCGTGGCTACACCTTC. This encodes CASSLTDRARGYTF.